Sequencing of this TCR beta chain was carried out in a study of control samples from healthy donors and cancer patients. This CDR3 spans 13 amino acids. The V gene's germline CDR1 is WSHSY and CDR2 SAAADI. Trimming left V 6 bases short and J 3 bases short, with 12 bases between. Here immunoSEQ multiplex PCR was the method, and the copy in TCRdb shows in-frame clones only, minus some. The table lists 90,000 or so clones, around 87% of them singletons. The chain carries TRBV10-2 and TRBJ2-7, with D perhaps matching TRBD1 (6 bases). Sequenced: blood. This receptor was taken from a woman in her 50s in good health. The CDR3 spells CASRLDSYYEQYF. CDR3 in DNA: TGCGCCAGCAGACTGGACAGCTACTACGAGCAGTACTTC.